This T cell receptor (beta chain) appears in the sequencing data of a study of cytomegalovirus exposure and HLA in healthy donors. This clone was seen once. PCR amplification relied on 60 Vbeta primers (plus 13 Jbeta primers). Profiled with immunoSEQ multiplex PCR; TCRdb holds only in-frame clones, not every one. The sample lists roughly 150,000 clones, roughly 88% occurring once. The sample taken for sequencing was PBMCs. This clonotype was obtained from a boy aged 2-9 years in good health and CMV-seronegative.

CDR3 nucleotides: TGTGCCTGGAGTGTACTCGGGAGAGGGAGGAGTTCTGGAAACACCATATATTTT. It specifies CAWSVLGRGRSSGNTIYF. J is TRBJ1-3 and V is TRBV30; D is unresolved. V lost 0 bases to trimming and J lost 1 base, with 19 bases between them. Germline V lookup: CDR1 GTSNPN, CDR2 SVGIG (reference sequence). There are 18 residues in the CDR3.